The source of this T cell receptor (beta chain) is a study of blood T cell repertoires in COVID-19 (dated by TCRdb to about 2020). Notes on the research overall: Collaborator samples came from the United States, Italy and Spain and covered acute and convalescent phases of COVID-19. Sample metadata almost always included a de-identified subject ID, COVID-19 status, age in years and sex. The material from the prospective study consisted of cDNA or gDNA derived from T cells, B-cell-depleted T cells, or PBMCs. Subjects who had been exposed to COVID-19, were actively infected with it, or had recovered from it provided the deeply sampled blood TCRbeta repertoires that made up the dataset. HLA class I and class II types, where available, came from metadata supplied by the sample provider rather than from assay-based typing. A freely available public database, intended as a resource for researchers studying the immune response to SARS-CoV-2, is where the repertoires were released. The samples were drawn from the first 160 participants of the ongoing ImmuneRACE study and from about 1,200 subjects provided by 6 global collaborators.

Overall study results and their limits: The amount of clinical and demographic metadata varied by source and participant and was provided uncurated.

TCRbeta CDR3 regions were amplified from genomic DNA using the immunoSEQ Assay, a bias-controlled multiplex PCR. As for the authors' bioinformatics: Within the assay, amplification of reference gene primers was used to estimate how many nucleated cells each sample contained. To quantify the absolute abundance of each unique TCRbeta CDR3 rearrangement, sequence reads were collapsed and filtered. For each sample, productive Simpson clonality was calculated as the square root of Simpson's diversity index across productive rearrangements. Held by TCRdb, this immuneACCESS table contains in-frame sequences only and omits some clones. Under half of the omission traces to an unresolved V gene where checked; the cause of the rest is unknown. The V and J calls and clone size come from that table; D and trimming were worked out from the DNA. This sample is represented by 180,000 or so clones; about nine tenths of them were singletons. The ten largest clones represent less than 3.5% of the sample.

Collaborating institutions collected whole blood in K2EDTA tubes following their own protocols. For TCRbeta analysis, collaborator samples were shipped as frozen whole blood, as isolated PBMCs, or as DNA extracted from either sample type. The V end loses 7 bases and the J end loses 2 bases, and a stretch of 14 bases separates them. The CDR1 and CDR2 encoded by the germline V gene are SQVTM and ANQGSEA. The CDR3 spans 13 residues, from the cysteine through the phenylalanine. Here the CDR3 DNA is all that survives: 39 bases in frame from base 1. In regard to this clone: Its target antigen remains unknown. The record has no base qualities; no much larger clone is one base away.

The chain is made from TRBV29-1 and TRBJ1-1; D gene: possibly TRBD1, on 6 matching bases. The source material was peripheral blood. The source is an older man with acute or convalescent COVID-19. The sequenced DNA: TGCAGCGCCGGCAGGGGCCTTAACACTGAAGCTTTCTTT. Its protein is CSAGRGLNTEAFF.